This paragraph covers one TCR beta chain sequence. What it binds is unknown. The data derive from a study of spatial heterogeneity in lung cancer. Study-level background: A total of more than 65 untreated early-stage non-small cell lung cancer patients served as donors. Mean representation of each unique TCR and UMI combination in the raw reads exceeded nine occurrences. Beta-chain sequences consistently outnumbered alpha-chain sequences in detection. Study-level findings and limits: Blood carried ubiquitous expanded tumor TCRs more at resection than follow-up.

TCRdb used MiXCR to reprocess the 5' RACE reads, holding one entry per CDR3 protein. The table has 50,000 to 60,000 distinct CDR3 sequences, less than 9.5% seen once. Time point denoted: blood at routine non-recurrence follow-up after resection. From tumor, nontumor lung or frozen PBMC, whole RNA was taken unsorted for sequencing. The V and J ends lost 7 bases and 0 bases respectively, with 9 bases between them. The CDR3 has 14 residues. In germline, CDR1 is LNHDA, CDR2 SQIVND (reference sequence). The sequencing used PBMCs, collected at follow-up. This TCR derives from a female donor with early-stage non-small cell lung cancer. This chain connects TRBV19 to TRBJ2-2, with D unresolved. The CDR3: CASNLGSNTGELFF. In DNA, the CDR3 is TGTGCCAGTAATCTGGGTTCGAACACCGGGGAGCTGTTTTTT.